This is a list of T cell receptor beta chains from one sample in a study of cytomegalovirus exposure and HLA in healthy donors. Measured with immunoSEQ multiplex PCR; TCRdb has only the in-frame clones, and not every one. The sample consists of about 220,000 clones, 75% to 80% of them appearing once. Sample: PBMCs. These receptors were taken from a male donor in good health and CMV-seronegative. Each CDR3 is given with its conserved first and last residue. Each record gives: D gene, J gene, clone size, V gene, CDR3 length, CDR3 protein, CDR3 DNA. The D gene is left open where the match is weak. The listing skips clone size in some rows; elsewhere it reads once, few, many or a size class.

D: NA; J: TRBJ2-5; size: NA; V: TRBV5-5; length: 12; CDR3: CASSLQQETQYF; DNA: TGTGCCAGCAGCTTACAACAAGAGACCCAGTACTTC
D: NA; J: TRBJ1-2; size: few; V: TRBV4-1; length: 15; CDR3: CASSQDRGRNYGYTF; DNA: TGCGCCAGCAGCCAAGACCGTGGGAGAAACTATGGCTACACCTTC
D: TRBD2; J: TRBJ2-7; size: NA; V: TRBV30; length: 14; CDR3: CAWRLAGGAYEQYF; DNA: TGTGCCTGGAGGCTAGCGGGAGGTGCCTACGAGCAGTACTTC
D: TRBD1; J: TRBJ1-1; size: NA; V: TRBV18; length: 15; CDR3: CASSPPTGKKAEAFF; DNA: TGTGCCAGCTCACCCCCGACAGGGAAAAAGGCTGAAGCTTTCTTT
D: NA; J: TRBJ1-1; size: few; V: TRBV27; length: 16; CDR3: CASSLWRQSWNTEAFF; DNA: TGTGCCAGCAGTTTATGGAGACAGTCCTGGAACACTGAAGCTTTCTTT
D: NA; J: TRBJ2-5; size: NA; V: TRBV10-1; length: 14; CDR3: CASSDDRWGETQYF; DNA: TGCGCCAGCAGTGATGACAGGTGGGGGGAGACCCAGTACTTC
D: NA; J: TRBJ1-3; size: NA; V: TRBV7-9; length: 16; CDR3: CASKNPGEGAGNTIYF; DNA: TGTGCCAGCAAAAACCCGGGCGAGGGGGCTGGAAACACCATATATTTT
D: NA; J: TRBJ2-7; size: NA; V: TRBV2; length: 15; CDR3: CASSARGFGTYEQYF; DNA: TGTGCCAGCAGTGCCCGTGGCTTCGGGACCTACGAGCAGTACTTC
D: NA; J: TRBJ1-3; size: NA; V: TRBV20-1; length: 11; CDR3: CSATGGNTIYF; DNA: TGCAGTGCAACAGGGGGAAACACCATATATTTT
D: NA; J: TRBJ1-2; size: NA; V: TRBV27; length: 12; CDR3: CASSLGGDGYTF; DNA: TGTGCCAGCAGTTTGGGGGGGGATGGCTACACCTTC
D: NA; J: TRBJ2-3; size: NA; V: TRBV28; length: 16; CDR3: CASSSLARPSTDTQYF; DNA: TGTGCCAGCAGTTCGCTAGCCCGGCCTAGCACAGATACGCAGTATTTT
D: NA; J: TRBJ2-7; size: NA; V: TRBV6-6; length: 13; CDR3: CASIPTGKYEQYF; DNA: TGTGCCAGCATTCCTACAGGCAAGTACGAGCAGTACTTC
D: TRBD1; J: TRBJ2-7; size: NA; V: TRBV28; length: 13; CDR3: CASSSGQVLKQYF; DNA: TGTGCCAGCAGTTCCGGACAGGTGCTGAAGCAGTACTTC
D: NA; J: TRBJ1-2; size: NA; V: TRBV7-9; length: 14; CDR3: CASSLASANYGYTF; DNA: TGTGCCAGCAGCTTAGCGTCGGCTAACTATGGCTACACCTTC
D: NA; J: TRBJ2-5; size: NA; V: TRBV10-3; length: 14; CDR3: CAISDPTSGETQYF; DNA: TGTGCCATCAGTGACCCTACCTCAGGGGAGACCCAGTACTTC
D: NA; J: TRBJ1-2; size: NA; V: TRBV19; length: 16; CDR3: CASRETWGPASGGYTF; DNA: TGTGCCAGTAGGGAAACATGGGGGCCGGCCTCCGGAGGCTACACCTTC
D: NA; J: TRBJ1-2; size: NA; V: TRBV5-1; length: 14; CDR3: CASSLTGWDYGYTF; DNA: TGCGCCAGCAGCTTGACAGGGTGGGACTATGGCTACACCTTC
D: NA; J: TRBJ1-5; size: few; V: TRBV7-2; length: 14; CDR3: CASSLVQANQPQHF; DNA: TGTGCCAGCAGCTTAGTTCAGGCGAATCAGCCCCAGCATTTT
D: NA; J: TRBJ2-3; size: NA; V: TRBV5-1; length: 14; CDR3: CASRRGGSTDTQYF; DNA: TGCGCCAGCAGAAGGGGGGGTTCAACAGATACGCAGTATTTT
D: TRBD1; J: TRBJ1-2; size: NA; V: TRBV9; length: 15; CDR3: CASSGQGSFRYGYTF; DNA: TGTGCCAGCAGCGGACAGGGTTCCTTTCGCTATGGCTACACCTTC
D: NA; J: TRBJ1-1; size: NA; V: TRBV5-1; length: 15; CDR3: CASSPPGQTYTEAFF; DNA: TGCGCCAGCAGCCCTCCAGGACAGACTTACACTGAAGCTTTCTTT
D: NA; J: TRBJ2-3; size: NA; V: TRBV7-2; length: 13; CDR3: CASRKGGTDTQYF; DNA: TGTGCCAGCAGGAAGGGGGGGACAGATACGCAGTATTTT
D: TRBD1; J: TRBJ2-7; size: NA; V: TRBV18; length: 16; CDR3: CASSERTGASSYEQYF; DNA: TGTGCCAGCTCAGAAAGGACAGGGGCCAGCTCCTACGAGCAGTACTTC
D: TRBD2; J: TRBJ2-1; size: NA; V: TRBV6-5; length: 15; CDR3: CTSSYGLAGRGEQFF; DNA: TGTACCAGCAGTTACGGGTTAGCGGGTAGGGGTGAGCAGTTCTTC
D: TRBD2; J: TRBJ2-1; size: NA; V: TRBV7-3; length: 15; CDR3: CASSTLAGGYNEQFF; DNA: TGTGCCAGCAGCACGCTAGCGGGAGGGTACAATGAGCAGTTCTTC
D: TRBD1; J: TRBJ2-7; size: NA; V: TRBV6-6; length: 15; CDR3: CASSYQGVSSYEQYF; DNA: TGTGCCAGCAGTTACCAGGGGGTGAGCTCCTACGAGCAGTACTTC
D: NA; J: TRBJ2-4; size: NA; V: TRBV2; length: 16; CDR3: CASSGNRVLAKNIQYF; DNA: TGTGCCAGCAGTGGAAACAGGGTCCTAGCCAAAAACATTCAGTACTTC
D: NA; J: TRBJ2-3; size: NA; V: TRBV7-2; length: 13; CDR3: CASSTRGTDTQYF; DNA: TGTGCCAGCAGCACCCGGGGCACAGATACGCAGTATTTT
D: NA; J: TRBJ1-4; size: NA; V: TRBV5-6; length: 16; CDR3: CASSNDGQPASEKLFF; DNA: TGTGCCAGCAGCAACGATGGACAGCCGGCTTCAGAAAAACTGTTTTTT
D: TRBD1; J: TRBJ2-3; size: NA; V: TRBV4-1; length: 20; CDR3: CASSQDQNLRDRAVTDTQYF; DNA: TGCGCCAGCAGCCAAGATCAAAACTTGCGTGACAGGGCGGTAACAGATACGCAGTATTTT
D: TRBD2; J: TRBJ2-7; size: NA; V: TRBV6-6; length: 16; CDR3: CASSRLGAGDSYEQYF; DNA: TGTGCCAGCAGTCGCCTGGGAGCGGGGGACTCCTACGAGCAGTACTTC
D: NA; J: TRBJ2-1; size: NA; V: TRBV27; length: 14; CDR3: CASSLGPFFNEQFF; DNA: TGTGCCAGCAGTTTGGGCCCATTCTTCAATGAGCAGTTCTTC
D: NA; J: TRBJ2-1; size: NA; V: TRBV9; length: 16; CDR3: CASSPIGGSSYNEQFF; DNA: TGTGCCAGCAGCCCTATAGGAGGGAGCTCCTACAATGAGCAGTTCTTC
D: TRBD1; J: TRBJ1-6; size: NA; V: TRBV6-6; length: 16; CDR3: CASSYYGEDRVSPLHF; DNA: TGTGCCAGCAGTTACTACGGGGAGGACAGGGTTTCACCCCTCCACTTT
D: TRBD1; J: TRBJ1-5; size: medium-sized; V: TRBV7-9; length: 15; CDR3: CASSQGTGRNQPQHF; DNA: TGTGCCAGCAGCCAAGGGACAGGGAGAAATCAGCCCCAGCATTTT
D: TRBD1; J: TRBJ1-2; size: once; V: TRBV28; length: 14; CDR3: CASSLGDRVNGYTF; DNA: TGTGCCAGCAGTTTGGGGGACAGGGTAAATGGCTACACCTTC
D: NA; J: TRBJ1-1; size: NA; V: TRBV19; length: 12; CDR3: CGSLRGNTEAFF; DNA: TGTGGGTCTCTCAGGGGGAACACTGAAGCTTTCTTT
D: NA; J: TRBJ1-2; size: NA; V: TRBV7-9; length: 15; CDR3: CSSSSIKGVGYGYTF; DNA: TGTTCCAGCAGTTCCATTAAAGGGGTGGGCTATGGCTACACCTTC
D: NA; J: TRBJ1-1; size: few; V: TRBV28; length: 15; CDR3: CASSVYGIFGTEAFF; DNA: TGTGCCAGCAGTGTCTACGGGATCTTTGGCACTGAAGCTTTCTTT
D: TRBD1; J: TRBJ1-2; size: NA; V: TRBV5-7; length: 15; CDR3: CASSSGRGVGYGYTF; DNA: TGTGCCAGCAGCTCCGGCAGGGGGGTCGGCTATGGCTACACCTTC
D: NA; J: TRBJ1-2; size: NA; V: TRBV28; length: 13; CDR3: CASLRRPNYGYTF; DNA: TGTGCCAGCTTACGCAGGCCGAACTATGGCTACACCTTC